Following are 17 T cell receptor beta chains from one sample sequenced in a study of blood T cells in healthy people across ages. Then a second PCR, running roughly 7 to 11 cycles, was carried out with a sample-barcoded 5' primer and a J-beta primer mix. Each CDR3 protein is one row after TCRdb ran MiXCR on the 5' RACE reads. The sample shows hundreds of thousands of distinct CDR3 sequences, approximately 21% of them seen only once. Sequencing was performed on blood. The source is a man aged 70 or older in good health.

This clonotype was recorded a few times. This rearrangement joins TRBV13 to TRBJ1-1; D is unresolved. The CDR3 totals 12 residues. Trimming removed 4 bases at V and 11 bases at J, with 14 bases between. CDR1 PRHDT and CDR2 FYEKMQ come from the germline V gene (reference sequence). CDR3 coding DNA: TGTGCCAGCAGCTACGGGCTCCTCGAGGCTTTCTTT. This gives the protein CASSYGLLEAFF.

This clonotype was seen more than once but under ten times. V and J are TRBV5-6 and TRBJ2-3, with 9 bases aligning to TRBD2. Germline CDR1 reads SGHDT; CDR2 reads YYEEEE. CDR3 length equals 17 residues. Trimming at V came to 1 base and at J to 3 bases, leaving 9 bases not matched to a gene. CDR3 loop: CASSLSLSGRETDTQYF. CDR3 sequence (DNA): TGTGCCAGCAGCTTGTCCCTTAGCGGGAGAGAGACAGATACGCAGTATTTT.

This clonotype was detected a few times. This chain uses TRBV20-1 with TRBJ1-2; TRBD1 aligns across 7 bases. The J segment lost 2 bases and the V segment lost 1 base, leaving 4 bases of the junction unmatched. This CDR3 has 14 amino acids. Germline V lookup: CDR1 DFQATT, CDR2 SNEGSKA (reference sequence). This CDR3 is CSARVSGQNYGYTF. The CDR3 DNA sequence: TGCAGTGCTAGAGTGTCGGGACAGAACTATGGCTACACCTTC.

The chain joins TRBV6-6 to TRBJ2-3, with D possibly matching TRBD1 (6 bases). This CDR3 region has 16 residues. The V end was cut by 5 bases, the J end by 6 bases, with 21 bases between. Germline CDR1 and CDR2: MNHNY and SVGAGI (reference sequence). In DNA form, the CDR3 reads TGTGCCAGCAGTCCCCGGGACAACTCCAGACGGGATACGCAGTATTTT. It is translated as CASSPRDNSRRDTQYF.

This clonotype showed up just a few times. The chain is built from TRBV12-3 or TRBV12-4 and TRBJ1-4; the match to TRBD1 covers 8 bases. The CDR3 is 14 residues long. V was pared by 7 bases and J by 4 bases, with 5 bases of the junction left unmatched. CDR3 nucleotides: TGTGCCAGCACCATGACAGGGGTTAATGAAAAACTGTTTTTT. Protein sequence: CASTMTGVNEKLFF.

This clonotype was observed a handful of times. CDR3 region: CSVVPGERYEQYF. CDR3 sequence (DNA): TGCAGCGTGGTGCCGGGGGAGCGCTACGAGCAGTACTTC. The chain recombines TRBV29-1 with TRBJ2-7, with D perhaps TRBD2 (6 bases). This CDR3 contains 13 residues. V lost 6 bases to trimming and J lost 3 bases, with 15 bases between them. Germline V CDR1 and CDR2: SQVTM, ANQGSEA.

J is TRBJ2-3 and V is TRBV9, with TRBD2 matching over 11 bases. J lost 4 bases, V lost 3 bases, and 7 bases had no gene match. Germline CDR1 is SGDLS and CDR2 is YYNGEE. The CDR3 is made up of 16 amino acids. The CDR3 coding sequence is TGTGCCAGCAGCGATGGGACTAGCGGAAATGCAGATACGCAGTATTTT. This sequence encodes CASSDGTSGNADTQYF.

This clonotype was counted between two and nine times. The chain links TRBV28 to TRBJ2-1, with TRBD2 identical over 11 bases. V gave up 4 bases and J gave up 6 bases; unmatched junction bases: 2. The CDR3 has 14 amino acids. Germline CDR1 reads MDHEN; CDR2 reads SYDVKM. The CDR3 bases are TGTGCCAGCAGTTCTAGCGGGAGGAGCAATGAGCAGTTCTTC. Its protein product is CASSSSGRSNEQFF.

This clonotype was seen only a few times. The CDR3 DNA reads TGCAGTGCCCTAAGAGGGGTCTCCTACAATGAGCAGTTCTTC. Its protein product is CSALRGVSYNEQFF. The chain uses TRBV20-1 and TRBJ2-1; D possibly uses TRBD1 or TRBD2 (5 bases each). V dropped 6 bases and J dropped 0 bases, with 12 bases sitting between them. The V gene's germline CDR1 is DFQATT and CDR2 SNEGSKA (reference sequence). This CDR3 spans 14 amino acids.

This clonotype was counted a few times. This chain uses TRBV20-1 with TRBJ1-6; D is uncertain. Germline CDR1 reads DFQATT; CDR2 reads SNEGSKA (reference sequence). Deletions cut 5 bases from V and 4 bases from J, with 15 bases between. This CDR3 spans 15 amino acids. DNA for the CDR3: TGCAGTGCTCGGTTGTTGGGGATTTATAATTCACCCCTCCACTTT. It codes for CSARLLGIYNSPLHF.

This clonotype was seen more than once but under ten times. The rearrangement uses TRBV24-1 and TRBJ2-7; 7 bases line up with TRBD2. Germline V lookup: CDR1 KGHDR, CDR2 SFDVKD. The CDR3 is 12 residues long. With V trimmed by 9 bases and J by 4 bases, 5 bases remained unmatched. In DNA form, the CDR3 reads TGTGCCACCGATCGGGAGGTGTACGAGCAGTACTTC. Translating it yields CATDREVYEQYF.

The rearrangement joins TRBV12-3 or TRBV12-4 to TRBJ2-1, with no clear D. The DNA end is a closer match to TRBJ2-7, so the J assignment may be wrong. The CDR3 is 13 residues long. The CDR3 DNA sequence: TGTGCCAGCAGGACAAGCCAAACCTACGAGCAGTACTTC. Its protein is CASRTSQTYEQYF.

J is TRBJ2-1 and V is TRBV28; D is perhaps TRBD2 (6 bases). The CDR3 runs 15 residues. Looked up from germline, CDR1 is MDHEN and CDR2 is SYDVKM. Trimming removed 8 bases from V and 0 bases from J, with 14 bases in between. Here the CDR3 DNA reads TGTGCCAGCCGGAGTAGCGGCCTCTCCTACAATGAGCAGTTCTTC. This translates into CASRSSGLSYNEQFF.

This clonotype was counted between two and nine times. This rearrangement joins TRBV7-2 to TRBJ2-3, with 11 nucleotides matching TRBD2. The CDR3 spans 16 residues. Germline V gene lookup returns CDR1 SGHTA and CDR2 FQGNSA. J lost 2 bases, V lost 4 bases, and 5 bases had no gene match. CDR3 sequence (DNA): TGTGCCAGCAGCTCAGTAGCGGGAGGGCCCACAGATACGCAGTATTTT. Encoded protein: CASSSVAGGPTDTQYF.

This clonotype came up a few times. V and J are TRBV28 and TRBJ1-6, with 9 bases matching TRBD1. V lost 5 bases to trimming and J lost 9 bases; unmatched junction nucleotides: 5. Germline-derived CDR1 and CDR2 are MDHEN and SYDVKM. CDR3 length equals 14 residues. The CDR3 DNA follows: TGTGCCAGCAGTGGGGACAGGGAGACTTCACCCCTCCACTTT. This translates into CASSGDRETSPLHF.

This chain links TRBV3-1 with TRBJ1-4; D gene unclear. The length of the CDR3 is 12 residues. Trimming shortened V by 0 bases and J by 7 bases, and 3 bases separated the two germline ends. Germline values: CDR1 LGHDT, CDR2 YNNKEL (reference sequence). The CDR3 coding sequence is TGTGCCAGCAGCCAAGAGGCTGAAAAACTGTTTTTT. Protein: CASSQEAEKLFF.

This clonotype appeared many times. This chain uses TRBV20-1 with TRBJ2-5; tentatively, D is TRBD1 (6 bases). In germline, CDR1 is DFQATT, CDR2 SNEGSKA (reference sequence). Trimming took off 3 bases at V and 3 bases at J, with 8 bases between the two ends. There are 12 residues in the CDR3. The DNA of the CDR3 is TGCAGTGCTAGGGACAGCAAAGAGACCCAGTACTTC. Protein: CSARDSKETQYF.